This TCR beta chain was recorded in a study of a mutant IDH1 vaccine in newly diagnosed glioma. Study information: The start of vaccination came 4-6 weeks after radiotherapy alone, or with temozolomide cycles. Earlier therapy was either radiotherapy, temozolomide, or both, and most got both. Study-wide points: Researchers report vaccine-induced immune responses in more than 90% of patients.

Remarks on this clone: Its antigen is currently unknown.

Germline trimming cut 0 bases from V and 4 bases from J; bases unmatched to any gene: 4. Germline V gene lookup returns CDR1 SGDLS and CDR2 YYNGEE. The CDR3 spans 15 residues. The protocol was immunoSEQ multiplex PCR, while the TCRdb copy is restricted to in-frame clones and leaves out a portion. The data hold just over 80,000 clones, with 65% to 90% observed a single time. The time point is: week 23, last vaccination. Vaccinated patients received 300 ug of mutant IDH1 20-mer peptide per dose, with topical imiquimod. This TCR was sampled from a man aged 30-40 years with glioma. Some clones in this sample may be carry-over from other donors' samples. Sample: PBMCs, taken from a glioma patient whose treatment included an IDH1 peptide vaccine. V and J are TRBV9 and TRBJ2-1; 7 bases map to TRBD2. CDR3 sequence: CASSVGGSGYNEQFF. CDR3 DNA sequence: TGTGCCAGCAGCGTAGGGGGTAGCGGGTACAATGAGCAGTTCTTC.